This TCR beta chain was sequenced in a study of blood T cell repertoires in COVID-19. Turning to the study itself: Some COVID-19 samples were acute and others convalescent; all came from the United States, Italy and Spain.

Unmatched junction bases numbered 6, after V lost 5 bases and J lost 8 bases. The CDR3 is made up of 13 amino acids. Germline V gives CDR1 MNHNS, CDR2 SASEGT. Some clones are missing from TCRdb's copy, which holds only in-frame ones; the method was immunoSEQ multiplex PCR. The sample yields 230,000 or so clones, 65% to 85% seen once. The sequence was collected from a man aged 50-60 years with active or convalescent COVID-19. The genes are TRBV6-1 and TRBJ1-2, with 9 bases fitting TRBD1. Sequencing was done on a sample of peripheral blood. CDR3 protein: CASSLQGAEGYTF. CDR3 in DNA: TGTGCCAGCAGTCTACAGGGGGCGGAGGGCTACACCTTC.